This TCR beta chain came from a study of blood T cell repertoires in COVID-19. About the study: Nucleic acid was either cDNA or gDNA, and it came from T cells, B-cell-depleted T cells, or PBMCs.

In the original analysis: The assay estimated nucleated cells by amplifying reference gene primers. Libraries were prepared by immunoSEQ multiplex PCR; TCRdb keeps only in-frame clonotypes and omits some of them. D and trimming come from the DNA, and the V and J calls and clone size come from that table. This sample has approximately 230,000 clones, with about nine tenths found just once. Germline V gene sequence: CDR1 SGHKS, CDR2 YYEKEE (reference sequence). The V segment lost 2 bases and the J segment 3 bases; nucleotides outside the gene matches: 6. This CDR3 region has 15 residues. Residents of approximately 25 US areas, aged roughly 18 to 89 years, made up the participants. Symptom resolution, clearance, or two negative PCRs marked donors in Cohort 3 as recovered.

Sequenced: PBMCs or T cells enriched from blood (not recorded which). This TCR was recovered from a man between 35 and 55 years old who had recovered from COVID-19. The rearrangement uses TRBV5-5 and TRBJ1-2; 8 nucleotides line up with TRBD1. The CDR3 DNA sequence: TGTGCCAGCAGCTTACCGGGACAGGAGTACTATGGCTACACCTTC. It translates to CASSLPGQEYYGYTF. The whole variable domain, filled in from reference TRBV5-5 and TRBJ1-2, reads DAGVTQSPTHLIKTRGQQVTLRCSPISGHKSVSWYQQVLGQGPQFIFQYYEKEERGRGNFPDRFSARQFPNYSSELNVNALLLGDSALYLCASSLPGQEYYGYTFGSGTRLTVV.